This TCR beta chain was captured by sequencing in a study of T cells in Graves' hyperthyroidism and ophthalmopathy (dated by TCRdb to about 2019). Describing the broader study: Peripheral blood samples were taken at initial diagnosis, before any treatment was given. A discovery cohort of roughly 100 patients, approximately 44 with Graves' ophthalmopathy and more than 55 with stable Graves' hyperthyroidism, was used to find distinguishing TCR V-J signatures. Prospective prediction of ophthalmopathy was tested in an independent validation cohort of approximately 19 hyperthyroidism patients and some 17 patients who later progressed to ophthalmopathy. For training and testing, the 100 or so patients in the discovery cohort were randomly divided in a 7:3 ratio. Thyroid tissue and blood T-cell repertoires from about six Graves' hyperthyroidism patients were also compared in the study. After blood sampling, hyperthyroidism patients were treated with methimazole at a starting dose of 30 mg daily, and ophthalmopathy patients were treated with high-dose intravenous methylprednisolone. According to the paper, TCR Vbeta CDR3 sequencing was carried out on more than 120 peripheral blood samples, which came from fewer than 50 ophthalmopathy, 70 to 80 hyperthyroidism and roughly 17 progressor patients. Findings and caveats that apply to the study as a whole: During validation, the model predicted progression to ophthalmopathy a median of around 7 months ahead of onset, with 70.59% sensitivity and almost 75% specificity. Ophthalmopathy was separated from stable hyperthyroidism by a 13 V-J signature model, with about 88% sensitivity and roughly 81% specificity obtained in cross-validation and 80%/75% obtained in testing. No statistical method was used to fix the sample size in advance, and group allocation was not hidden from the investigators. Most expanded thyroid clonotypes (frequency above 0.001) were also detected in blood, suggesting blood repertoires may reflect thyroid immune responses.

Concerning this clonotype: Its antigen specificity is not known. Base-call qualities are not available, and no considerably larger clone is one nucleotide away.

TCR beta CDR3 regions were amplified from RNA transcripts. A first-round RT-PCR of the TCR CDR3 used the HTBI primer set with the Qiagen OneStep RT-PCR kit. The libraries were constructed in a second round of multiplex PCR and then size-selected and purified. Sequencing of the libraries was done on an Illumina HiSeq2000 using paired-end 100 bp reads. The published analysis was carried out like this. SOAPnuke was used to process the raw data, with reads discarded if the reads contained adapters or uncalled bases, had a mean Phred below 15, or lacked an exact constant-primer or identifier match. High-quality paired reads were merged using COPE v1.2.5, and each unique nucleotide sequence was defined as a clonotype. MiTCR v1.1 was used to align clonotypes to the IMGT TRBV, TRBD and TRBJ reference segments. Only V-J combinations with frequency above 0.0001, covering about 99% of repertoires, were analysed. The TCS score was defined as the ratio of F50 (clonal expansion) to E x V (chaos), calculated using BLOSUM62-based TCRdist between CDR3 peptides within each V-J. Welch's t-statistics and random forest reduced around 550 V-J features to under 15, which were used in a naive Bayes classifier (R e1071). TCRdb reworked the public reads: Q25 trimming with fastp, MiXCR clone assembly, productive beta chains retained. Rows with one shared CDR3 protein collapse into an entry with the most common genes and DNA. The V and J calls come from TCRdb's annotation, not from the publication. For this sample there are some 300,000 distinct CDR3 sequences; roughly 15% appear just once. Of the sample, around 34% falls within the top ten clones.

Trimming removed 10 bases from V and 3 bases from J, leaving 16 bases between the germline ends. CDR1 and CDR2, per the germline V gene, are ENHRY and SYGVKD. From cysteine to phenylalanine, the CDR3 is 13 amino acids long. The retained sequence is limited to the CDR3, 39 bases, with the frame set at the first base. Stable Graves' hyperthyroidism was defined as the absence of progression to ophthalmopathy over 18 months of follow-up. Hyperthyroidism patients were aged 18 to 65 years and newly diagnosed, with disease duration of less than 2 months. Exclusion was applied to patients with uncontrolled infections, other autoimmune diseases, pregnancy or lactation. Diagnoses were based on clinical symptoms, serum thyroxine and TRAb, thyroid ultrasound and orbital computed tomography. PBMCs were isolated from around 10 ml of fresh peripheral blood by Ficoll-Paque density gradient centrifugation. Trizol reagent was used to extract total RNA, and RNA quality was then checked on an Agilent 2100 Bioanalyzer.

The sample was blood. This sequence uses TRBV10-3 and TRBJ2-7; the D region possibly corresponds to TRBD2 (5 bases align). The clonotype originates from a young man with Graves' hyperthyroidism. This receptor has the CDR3 CATHREGHYEQYF. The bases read TGTGCCACGCACCGGGAAGGGCACTACGAGCAGTACTTC.